Reported below is one T cell receptor (beta chain). Its specificity is unknown. The conserved phenylalanine or tryptophan normally closing the CDR3 is absent here, so this likely arose from a read error. This specimen comes from a study of tumor and adjacent non-tumor tissue in lung cancer. Study-wide context: Patients were aged about 31 to 85, roughly 9 men and a handful of women, stage I to III. Study outcomes and limitations: Tumor tissue had significantly higher TCR diversity than normal lung.

No cell sorting was done before RNA was extracted from the tissue. TCRbeta libraries were built with three rounds of nested PCR, modified from ARM-PCR. TCRdb processed the multiplex PCR reads anew with MiXCR; each CDR3 protein has one entry. The table lists over 130,000 distinct CDR3 sequences, around 60% of them singletons. This receptor was obtained from a man in his sixties with small cell lung cancer. The sequencing input was lung tumor tissue.

Here the CDR3 reads CASSLGTSLSYNEQFS. The CDR3 DNA reads as TGTGCCAGCAGCTTGGGGACTAGCTTATCATACAATGAGCAGTTCTCC. The rearrangement uses TRBV5-5 and TRBJ2-1, with 8 bases fitting TRBD2. This CDR3 has 16 amino acids. CDR1 and CDR2 from the germline V gene are SGHKS and YYEKEE (reference sequence). The trim removed 0 bases at V and 4 bases at J, leaving 6 bases unmatched.